What follows is one TCR beta chain and its context. Its target antigen remains unknown. No quality values exist for individual bases; no much larger clone is one base distant. The data are from a study of blood T cell repertoires in COVID-19 (dated by TCRdb to 2018 to 2020). Regarding the study in general: Recovered participants in ImmuneRACE Cohort 3 were defined as having two consecutive negative NP/OP PCR tests, clearance from a healthcare professional, or resolution of symptoms. The prospective study material was composed of cDNA or gDNA derived from T cells, B-cell-depleted T cells, or PBMCs. Nearly every sample came with metadata listing a de-identified subject ID, COVID-19 status, age in years and sex. Subjects who had been exposed to COVID-19, were actively infected with it, or had recovered from it provided the deeply sampled blood TCRbeta repertoires that made up the dataset. HLA class I and class II types, where available, came from metadata supplied by the sample provider rather than from assay-based typing. The samples were drawn from the first 160 participants of the ongoing ImmuneRACE study and from 950 to 1,500 subjects provided by 6 global collaborators. The repertoires were released in a freely available public database intended as a resource for research on the immune response to SARS-CoV-2. Collaborator samples came from the United States, Italy and Spain and covered acute and convalescent phases of COVID-19. General conclusions and limits of the study: Clinical and demographic metadata were provided uncurated, with the amount varying by source and participant.

V is pared back by 1 base and J by 0 bases, with 13 bases lying between the germline termini. The CDR3 starts with the cysteine, ends with the phenylalanine, and has 16 residues. The only DNA kept is the CDR3, 48 bases in frame from the first base. The germline V gene encodes CDR1 SGHAT and CDR2 FQNNGV. TCRbeta CDR3 regions were amplified from genomic DNA by means of the immunoSEQ Assay, a bias-controlled multiplex PCR. The authors' pipeline ran thus. The number of nucleated cells in each sample was estimated from the amplification of reference gene primers within the assay. To quantify the absolute abundance of each unique TCRbeta CDR3 rearrangement, sequence reads were collapsed and filtered. For each sample, productive Simpson clonality was calculated by taking the square root of Simpson's diversity index across productive rearrangements. TCRdb limited this immuneACCESS table to in-frame rearrangements with V and J called. A share of clones is missing; checked studies link under half to unresolved V genes, and the rest is unexplained. V, J and clone size were drawn from that table, and D and trimming were deduced from the DNA. The sample has a few hundred thousand clones on record, over 75% of them singletons. The biggest ten clones account for roughly 1.9% of the sample.

Participants in the prospective study were enrolled through a virtual design, were aged about 18 to 90 years, and lived in some 24 United States geographic areas. In the prospective study, cohorts were assigned on the basis of participant-reported clinical history obtained from a screening survey and a study questionnaire. Each participant in the prospective study had whole blood, serum and a nasopharyngeal or oropharyngeal swab collected by mobile phlebotomists. Participants in the prospective study had the option to provide additional blood draws and questionnaires over an approximately two-month period. Blood samples from the prospective study were shipped frozen or at room temperature prior to DNA extraction.

The V gene is TRBV11-2 and the J gene is TRBJ2-7, with the D segment identity uncertain. The receptor was derived from a man aged 35 to 55 in a cohort exposed to, infected with or recovered from COVID-19 (not recorded which). The sequencing input was PBMCs or T cells enriched from blood (not recorded which). The DNA sequence is given as TGTGCCAGCAGCTTAGGATGGGTGACTGGCTCCTACGAGCAGTACTTC. It translates to CASSLGWVTGSYEQYF.